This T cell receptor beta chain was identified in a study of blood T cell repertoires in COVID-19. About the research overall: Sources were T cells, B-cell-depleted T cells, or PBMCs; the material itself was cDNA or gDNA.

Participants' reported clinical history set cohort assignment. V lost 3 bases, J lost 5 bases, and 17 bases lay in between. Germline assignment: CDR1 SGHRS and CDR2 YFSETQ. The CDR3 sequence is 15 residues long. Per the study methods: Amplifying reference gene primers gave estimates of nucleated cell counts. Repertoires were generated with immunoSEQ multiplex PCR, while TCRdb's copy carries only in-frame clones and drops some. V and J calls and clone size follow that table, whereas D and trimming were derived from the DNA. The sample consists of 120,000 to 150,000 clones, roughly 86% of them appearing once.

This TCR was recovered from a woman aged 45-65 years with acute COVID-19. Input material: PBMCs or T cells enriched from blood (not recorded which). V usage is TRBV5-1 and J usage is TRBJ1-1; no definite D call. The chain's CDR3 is CASSWNTVGGTEAFF. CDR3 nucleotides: TGCGCCAGCAGCTGGAACACAGTAGGAGGTACTGAAGCTTTCTTT. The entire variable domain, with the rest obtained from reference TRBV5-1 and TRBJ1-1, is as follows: KAGVTQTPRYLIKTRGQQVTLSCSPISGHRSVSWYQQTPGQGLQFLFEYFSETQRNKGNFPGRFSGRQFSNSRSEMNVSTLELGDSALYLCASSWNTVGGTEAFFGQGTRLTVV.